This T cell receptor beta chain was documented in a study of T cells after yellow fever vaccination. This clonotype has ten or more counts. Antigen: not known. Study-wide points: A weaker but faster secondary response was observed, peaking on day 5 versus 15.

Production of TCR cDNA was by 5'RACE template switching, which also added a universal primer site and UMIs. TCRdb fed the 5' RACE reads into MiXCR, producing one record per CDR3 protein. The sample shows a few hundred thousand distinct CDR3 sequences, about 3.7% of them seen only once. The CDR3 consists of 15 residues. V lost 0 bases, J lost 2 bases, and 7 bases lay in between. The V gene's germline CDR1 is SGHVS and CDR2 FNYEAQ. The receptor comes from a man between 18 and 29 years old who received the YFV17D yellow fever vaccine. The sequencing used PBMCs, collected 15 days after the yellow fever booster vaccination. The rearrangement joins TRBV7-6 to TRBJ2-2, with a possible D match to TRBD1 (6 bases). The CDR3 region has the DNA TGTGCCAGCAGCTTAGCGGGACAAAACACCGGGGAGCTGTTTTTT. Protein product: CASSLAGQNTGELFF.